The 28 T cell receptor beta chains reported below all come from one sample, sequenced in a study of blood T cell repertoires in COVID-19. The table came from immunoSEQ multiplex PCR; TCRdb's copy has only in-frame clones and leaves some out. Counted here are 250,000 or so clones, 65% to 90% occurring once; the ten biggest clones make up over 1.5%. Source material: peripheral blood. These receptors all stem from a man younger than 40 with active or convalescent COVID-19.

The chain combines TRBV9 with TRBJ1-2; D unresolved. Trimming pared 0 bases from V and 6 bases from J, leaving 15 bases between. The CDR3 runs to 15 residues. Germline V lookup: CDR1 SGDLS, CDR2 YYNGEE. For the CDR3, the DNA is TGTGCCAGCAGCGTAGCCACAGAACTCGGGGATGGCTACACCTTC. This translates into CASSVATELGDGYTF.

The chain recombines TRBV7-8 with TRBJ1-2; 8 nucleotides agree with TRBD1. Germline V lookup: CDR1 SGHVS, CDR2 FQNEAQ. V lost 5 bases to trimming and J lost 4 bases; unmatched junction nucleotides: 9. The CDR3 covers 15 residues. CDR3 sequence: CASSTGGDKTYGYTF. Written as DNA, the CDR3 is TGTGCCAGCAGCACAGGGGGGGACAAGACCTATGGCTACACCTTC.

The CDR3 region is CASSEFDSSYNSPLHF. Written as DNA, the CDR3 is TGTGCCAGCAGTGAATTTGATAGCTCCTATAATTCACCCCTCCACTTT. The V and J genes are TRBV2 and TRBJ1-6; D is unclear. Trimming took 2 bases from V and 0 from J, leaving 8 bases between them. The CDR3 loop spans 16 amino acids. The germline CDR1 and CDR2 sequences are SNHLY and FYNNEI. The variable domain in full, completed from reference TRBV2 and TRBJ1-6, reads EPEVTQTPSHQVTQMGQEVILRCVPISNHLYFYWYRQILGQKVEFLVSFYNNEISEKSEIFDDQFSVERPDGSNFTLKIRSTKLEDSAMYFCASSEFDSSYNSPLHFGNGTRLTVT.

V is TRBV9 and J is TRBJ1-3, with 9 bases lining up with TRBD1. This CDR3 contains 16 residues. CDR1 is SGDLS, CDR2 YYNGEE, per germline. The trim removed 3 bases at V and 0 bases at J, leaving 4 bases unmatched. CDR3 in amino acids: CASSARQGVSGNTIYF. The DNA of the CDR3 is TGTGCCAGCAGCGCGAGACAGGGGGTCTCTGGAAACACCATATATTTT.

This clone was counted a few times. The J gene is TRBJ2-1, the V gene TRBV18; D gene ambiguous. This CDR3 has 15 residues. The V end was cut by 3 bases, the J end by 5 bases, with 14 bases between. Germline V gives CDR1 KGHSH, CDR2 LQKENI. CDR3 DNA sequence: TGTGCCAGCTCACCCATCGCACAGTCCAACAATGAGCAGTTCTTC. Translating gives CASSPIAQSNNEQFF.

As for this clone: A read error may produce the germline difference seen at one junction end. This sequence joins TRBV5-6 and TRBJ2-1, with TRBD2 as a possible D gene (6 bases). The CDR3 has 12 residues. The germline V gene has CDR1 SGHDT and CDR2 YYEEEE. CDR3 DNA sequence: TGTGTCAGCAGCTTGGACTACCTAGAGCAGTTCTTC. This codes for CVSSLDYLEQFF. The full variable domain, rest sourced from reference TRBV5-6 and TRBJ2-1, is DAGVTQSPTHLIKTRGQQVTLRCSPKSGHDTVSWYQQALGQGPQFIFQYYEEEERQRGNFPDRFSGHQFPNYSSELNVNALLLGDSALYLCVSSLDYLEQFFGPGTRLTVL.

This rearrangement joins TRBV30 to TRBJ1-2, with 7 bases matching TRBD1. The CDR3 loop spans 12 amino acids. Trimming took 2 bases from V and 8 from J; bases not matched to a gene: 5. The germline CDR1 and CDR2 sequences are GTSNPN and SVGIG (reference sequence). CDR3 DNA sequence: TGTGCCTGGAGTCAGGGGGACGGGGGCTACACCTTC. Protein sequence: CAWSQGDGGYTF.

As DNA, the CDR3 is TGTGCTAGTGGACGTGATGGGGGCACGAATGAGCAGTTCTTC. This gives the protein CASGRDGGTNEQFF. V is TRBV12-5 and J is TRBJ2-1; D possibly corresponds to TRBD1 (6 bases). Germline V gene lookup returns CDR1 LGHNT and CDR2 FRNRAP. The CDR3 consists of 14 residues. Between the trimmed V and J ends, which lost 6 bases and 7 bases, there was a span of 16 bases.

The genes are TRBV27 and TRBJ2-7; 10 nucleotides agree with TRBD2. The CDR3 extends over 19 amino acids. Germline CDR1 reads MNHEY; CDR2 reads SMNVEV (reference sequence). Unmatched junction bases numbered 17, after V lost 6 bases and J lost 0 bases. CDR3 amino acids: CASSKIWGLAGEYSYEQYF. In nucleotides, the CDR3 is TGTGCCAGCAGCAAAATCTGGGGCCTAGCGGGGGAGTACTCCTACGAGCAGTACTTC.

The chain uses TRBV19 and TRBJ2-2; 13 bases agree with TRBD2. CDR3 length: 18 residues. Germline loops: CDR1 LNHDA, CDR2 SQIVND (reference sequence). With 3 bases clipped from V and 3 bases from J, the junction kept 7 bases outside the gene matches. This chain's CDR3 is CASSMELAGGPYTGELFF. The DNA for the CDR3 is TGTGCCAGTAGTATGGAACTAGCGGGGGGGCCATACACCGGGGAGCTGTTTTTT.

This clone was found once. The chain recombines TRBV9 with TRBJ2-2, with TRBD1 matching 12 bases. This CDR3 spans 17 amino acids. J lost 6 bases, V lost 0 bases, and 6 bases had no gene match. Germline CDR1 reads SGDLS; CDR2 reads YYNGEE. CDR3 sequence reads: CASSVAPGTGGPGELFF. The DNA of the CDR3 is TGTGCCAGCAGCGTAGCTCCAGGGACAGGGGGCCCCGGGGAGCTGTTTTTT.

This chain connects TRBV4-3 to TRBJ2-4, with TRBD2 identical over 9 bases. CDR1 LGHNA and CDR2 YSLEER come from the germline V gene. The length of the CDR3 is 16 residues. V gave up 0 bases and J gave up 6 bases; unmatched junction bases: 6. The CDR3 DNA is TGCGCCAGCAGCCAAGATGCTAGCGGGGTGGTAAACATTCAGTACTTC. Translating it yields CASSQDASGVVNIQYF.

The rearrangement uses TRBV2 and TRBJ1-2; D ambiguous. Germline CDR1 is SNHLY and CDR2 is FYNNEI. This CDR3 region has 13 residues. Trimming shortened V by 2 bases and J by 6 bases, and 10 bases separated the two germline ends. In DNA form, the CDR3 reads TGTGCCAGCAGTGAATTGTTTGCAGATGGCTACACCTTC. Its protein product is CASSELFADGYTF.

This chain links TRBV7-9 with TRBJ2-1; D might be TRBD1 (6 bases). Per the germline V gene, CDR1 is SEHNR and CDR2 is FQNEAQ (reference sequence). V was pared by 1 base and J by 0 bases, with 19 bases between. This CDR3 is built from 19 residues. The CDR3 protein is CASSLGDLLRGSSYNEQFF. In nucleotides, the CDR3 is TGTGCCAGCAGCTTAGGGGACCTACTTAGGGGGAGCTCCTACAATGAGCAGTTCTTC.

CDR3 in DNA: TGTGCCAGCAGTCCCAGCAGGGGGGAGAAAACTGAAGCTTTCTTT. It yields the protein CASSPSRGEKTEAFF. The rearrangement links TRBV6-5 to TRBJ1-1; 7 bases agree with TRBD1. Looked up from germline, CDR1 is MNHEY and CDR2 is SVGAGI. Germline trimming cut 5 bases from V and 5 bases from J; bases unmatched to any gene: 11. The CDR3 has 15 amino acids.

The CDR3 here is CASSQLAGVNTGELFF. Here the CDR3 DNA reads TGCGCCAGCAGCCAACTAGCGGGCGTGAACACCGGGGAGCTGTTTTTT. The chain joins TRBV4-1 to TRBJ2-2; 8 bases agree with TRBD2. Germline values: CDR1 MGHRA, CDR2 YSYEKL. With 2 bases clipped from V and 1 base from J, the junction kept 3 bases outside the gene matches. The CDR3 is 16 residues long.

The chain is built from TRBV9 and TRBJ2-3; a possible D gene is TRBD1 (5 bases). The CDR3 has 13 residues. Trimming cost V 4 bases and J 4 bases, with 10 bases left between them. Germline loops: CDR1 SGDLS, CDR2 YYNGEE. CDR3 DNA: TGTGCCAGCAGCCCACAGGTGGCAGATACGCAGTATTTT. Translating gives CASSPQVADTQYF.

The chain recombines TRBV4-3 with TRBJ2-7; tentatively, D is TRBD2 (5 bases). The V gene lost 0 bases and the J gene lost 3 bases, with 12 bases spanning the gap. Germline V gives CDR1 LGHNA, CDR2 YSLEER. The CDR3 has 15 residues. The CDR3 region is CASSQDRGPDYEQYF. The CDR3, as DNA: TGCGCCAGCAGCCAAGATCGAGGGCCCGACTACGAGCAGTACTTC.

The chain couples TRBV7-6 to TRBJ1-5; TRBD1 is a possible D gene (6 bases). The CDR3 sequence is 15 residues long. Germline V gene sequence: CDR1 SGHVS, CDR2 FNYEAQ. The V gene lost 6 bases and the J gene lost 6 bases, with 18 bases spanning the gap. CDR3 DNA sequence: TGTGCCAGCAGTCTAGCAGGGGAGATCGGTCAGCCCCAGCATTTT. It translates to CASSLAGEIGQPQHF.

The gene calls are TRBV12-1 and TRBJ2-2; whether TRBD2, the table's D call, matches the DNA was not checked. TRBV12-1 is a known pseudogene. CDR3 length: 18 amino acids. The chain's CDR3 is CASSFDCGGAGYTGELFF. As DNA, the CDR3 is TGTGCCAGCAGCTTTGATTGCGGGGGGGCCGGGTACACCGGGGAGCTGTTTTTT.

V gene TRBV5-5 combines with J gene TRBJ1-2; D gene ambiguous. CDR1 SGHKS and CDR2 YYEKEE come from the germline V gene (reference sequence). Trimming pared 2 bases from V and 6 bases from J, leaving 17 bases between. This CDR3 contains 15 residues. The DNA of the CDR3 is TGTGCCAGCAGCTTAGTAATCGGAAGGAGCGATGGCTACACCTTC. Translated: CASSLVIGRSDGYTF.

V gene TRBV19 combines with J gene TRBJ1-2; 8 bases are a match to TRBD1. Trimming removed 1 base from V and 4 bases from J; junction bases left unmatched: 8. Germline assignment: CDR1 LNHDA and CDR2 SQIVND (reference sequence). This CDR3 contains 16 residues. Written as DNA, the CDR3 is TGTGCCAGTAGTATAGGCCGGGACAGGAGAGGCTATGGCTACACCTTC. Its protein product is CASSIGRDRRGYGYTF.

The CDR3 nucleotides read TGTGCCAGCAGCTTAGCCGGGAACTATCAGCCCCAGCATTTT. It translates to CASSLAGNYQPQHF. The chain uses TRBV7-8 and TRBJ1-5; D remains ambiguous. Between the trimmed V and J ends, which lost 0 bases and 5 bases, there was a span of 8 bases. The CDR3 runs 14 residues. Germline values: CDR1 SGHVS, CDR2 FQNEAQ.

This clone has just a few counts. DNA of the CDR3: TGTGCCAGCAGCTTGGCTCAGGGGGGAAGGGGCGGCTACACCTTC. Amino acid sequence: CASSLAQGGRGGYTF. This sequence joins TRBV5-4 and TRBJ1-2, with 7 bases aligning to TRBD1. Germline loops: CDR1 SGHNT, CDR2 YYREEE (reference sequence). The CDR3 is 15 residues long. V shed 0 bases and J 8 bases; nucleotides not matched to a gene: 10.

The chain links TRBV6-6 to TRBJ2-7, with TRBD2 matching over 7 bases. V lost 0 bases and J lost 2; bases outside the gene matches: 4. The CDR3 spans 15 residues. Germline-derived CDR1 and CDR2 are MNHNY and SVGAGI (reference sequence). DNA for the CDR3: TGTGCCAGCAGTTACTCGACTGGGGGGGCCTACGAGCAGTACTTC. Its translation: CASSYSTGGAYEQYF.

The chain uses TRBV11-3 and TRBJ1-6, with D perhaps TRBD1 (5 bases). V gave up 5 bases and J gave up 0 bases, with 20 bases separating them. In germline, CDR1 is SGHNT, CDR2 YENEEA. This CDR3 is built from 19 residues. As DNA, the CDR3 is TGTGCCAGCAGCGAGACTATGGCGGGGCCCAGCTCCTATAATTCACCCCTCCACTTT. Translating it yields CASSETMAGPSSYNSPLHF.

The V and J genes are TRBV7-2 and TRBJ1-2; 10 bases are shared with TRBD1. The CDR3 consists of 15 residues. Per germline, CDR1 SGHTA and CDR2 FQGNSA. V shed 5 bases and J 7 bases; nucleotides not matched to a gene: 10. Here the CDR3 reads CASSPYDRGLGGYTF. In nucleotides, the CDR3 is TGTGCCAGCAGCCCTTACGACAGGGGGCTAGGTGGCTACACCTTC.

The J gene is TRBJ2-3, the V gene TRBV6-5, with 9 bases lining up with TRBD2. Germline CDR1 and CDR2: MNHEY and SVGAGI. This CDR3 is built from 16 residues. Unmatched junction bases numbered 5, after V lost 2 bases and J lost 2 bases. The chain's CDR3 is CASSYTAGGPTDTQYF. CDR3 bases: TGTGCCAGCAGTTACACAGCGGGGGGCCCCACAGATACGCAGTATTTT.